This T cell receptor (beta chain) was identified during a study of identical twins. General study points: With monozygotic twins, out-of-frame TCR alpha sharing exceeded what models estimated. In beta out-of-frame sequences, the excess sharing between twins was weaker.

The V end was cut by 0 bases, the J end by 0 bases, with 15 bases between. This CDR3 has 17 amino acids. CDR1 and CDR2 from the germline V gene are SGHKS and YYEKEE (reference sequence). cDNA molecules carried unique molecular identifiers, and template switching added a universal primer site. One entry per CDR3 protein results from TCRdb running MiXCR on the 5' RACE reads. The sample lists 690,000 or so distinct CDR3 sequences; 8.6% were seen once. With respect to this clonotype: Its antigen is undetermined.

The same data also contributed to another study, on yellow fever vaccine responses in identical twins.

The rearrangement uses TRBV5-5 and TRBJ1-1, with TRBD1 as a possible D gene (5 bases). Specimen: PBMCs. The TCR originated in a woman under 30 in good health. The CDR3 region is CASSLDFGGLMNTEAFF. In nucleotides, the CDR3 is TGTGCCAGCAGCTTGGACTTTGGGGGACTTATGAACACTGAAGCTTTCTTT.